The T cell receptor (beta chain) described here comes from a study of blood T cell repertoires in COVID-19. Study in general: Material from acute and convalescent COVID-19 was sourced from the United States, Italy and Spain. The cDNA or gDNA used as material had been derived from T cells, B-cell-depleted T cells, or PBMCs.

As originally analysed: The assay estimated nucleated cells by amplifying reference gene primers. Using immunoSEQ multiplex PCR, the repertoire was profiled, and TCRdb retains in-frame clones only, with some absent. V, J and clone size derive from that table, while D and trimming were established from the DNA sequence. Of about 260,000 clones in the sample, 75% to 90% were seen once. V lost 3 bases and J lost 4; bases outside the gene matches: 4. Germline CDR1 MNHEY, CDR2 SVGAGI. This CDR3 is 14 amino acids long. The clonotype comes from a woman in her 40s with acute or convalescent COVID-19. The sample comprised peripheral blood. The chain recombines TRBV6-5 with TRBJ1-1, with 8 bases lining up with TRBD1. This CDR3 is CASSYRQGSTEAFF. CDR3 DNA: TGTGCCAGCAGTTATCGACAGGGGAGCACTGAAGCTTTCTTT.